A selection of T cell receptor beta chains follows, all from one sample in a study of identical twins. TCRdb reanalysed the 5' RACE reads using MiXCR and keeps one entry per CDR3 protein. The sample has 450,000 to 650,000 distinct CDR3 sequences, just under 10% seen once. These data were also reused for a study on yellow fever vaccine responses in identical twins.

The specimen was PBMCs. All receptors come from a woman aged 18-29 years in good health. The CDR3 runs from the conserved cysteine through the conserved F or W. D genes are given only for firm matches. Where a row states a size, it is once, few, many or the class of an expanded clone; other rows omit it.

V	size	J	D	DNA	CDR3
TRBV7-9	many	TRBJ1-4	.	TGTGCCAGCAGCCCTGGACAGTCAGATTATGAAAAACTGTTTTTT	CASSPGQSDYEKLFF
TRBV5-1	few	TRBJ2-7	TRBD2	TGCGCCAGCAGCTTCAGCGGGGGGCCCCCTTACTACGAGCAGTACTTC	CASSFSGGPPYYEQYF
TRBV15	few	TRBJ2-7	.	TGTGCCACCAGCAGTATACTAGCAACCTACGAGCAGTACTTC	CATSSILATYEQYF
TRBV4-3	.	TRBJ2-4	.	TGCGCCAGCAGCCAAGACAGGGGAGGGAACATTCAGTACTTC	CASSQDRGGNIQYF
TRBV20-1	many	TRBJ2-5	.	TGCAGTGCTAGTGGGACGGCAGCCCAAGAGACCCAGTACTTC	CSASGTAAQETQYF
TRBV6-4	.	TRBJ2-2	.	TGTGCCAGCAGTTCTAATCCGGGGGTCACCGGGGAGCTGTTTTTT	CASSSNPGVTGELFF
TRBV25-1	many	TRBJ1-1	TRBD1	TGTGCCAGCAGTGATGAGGACAGGGGGCTGGGGAACACTGAAGCTTTCTTT	CASSDEDRGLGNTEAFF
TRBV15	few	TRBJ2-7	.	TGTGCCACCAGCAGAGATCCAGATTTATACGAGCAGTACTTC	CATSRDPDLYEQYF
TRBV20-1	many	TRBJ2-1	TRBD2	TGCAGTGCTAGAGCGACTAGCCCTGAGCAGTTCTTC	CSARATSPEQFF
TRBV6-2/TRBV6-3	few	TRBJ1-5	TRBD1	TGTGCCAGCAGTTACTCGCCTACAGGGGCCCAGCCCCAGCATTTT	CASSYSPTGAQPQHF
TRBV15	many	TRBJ2-7	.	TGTGCCACCAGCAGAGAACGGATCTACGAGCAGTACTTC	CATSRERIYEQYF
TRBV20-1	.	TRBJ2-7	TRBD2	TGCAGTGCTATCAGCGCTACTAGCGGGAGTACCTACGAGCAGTACTTC	CSAISATSGSTYEQYF
TRBV20-1	.	TRBJ1-1	.	TGCAGTACCCAAAAAAGCGGAGGTAGCAGACACACTGAAGCTTTCTTT	CSTQKSGGSRHTEAFF
TRBV20-1	.	TRBJ2-5	TRBD1	TGCAGTGCTAGAGATCAGCCAGGGGGCAAAGAGACCCAGTACTTC	CSARDQPGGKETQYF
TRBV7-6	.	TRBJ2-7	TRBD1	TGTGCCAGCAGCTTCACGACAGGGGCAAGGGAGCAGTACTTC	CASSFTTGAREQYF
TRBV11-3	many	TRBJ2-7	TRBD1	TGTGCCAGCATCTCCACAGGGGGCGGTTACGAGCAGTACTTC	CASISTGGGYEQYF
TRBV5-5	.	TRBJ2-6	.	TGTGCCAGCAGCTCTAGATGGGGGGCTGGGGCCAACGTCCTGACTTTC	CASSSRWGAGANVLTF
TRBV11-3	few	TRBJ2-1	TRBD2	TGTGCCAGCAGCTTAGAATCGGGAGGGTCAGATGAGCAGTTCTTC	CASSLESGGSDEQFF
TRBV5-6	.	TRBJ2-5	.	TGTGCCAGCAGCCGACAGGAGAGGTTCCAAGAGACCCAGTACTTC	CASSRQERFQETQYF
TRBV2	few	TRBJ2-7	.	TGTGCCAGCAGTGAGGAGGGAACCTCGTCCTACGAGCAGTACTTC	CASSEEGTSSYEQYF
TRBV14	few	TRBJ2-2	TRBD2	TGTGCCAGCAGCACAACGGGGGGTCTCACCGGGGAGCTGTTTTTT	CASSTTGGLTGELFF
TRBV9	few	TRBJ2-7	.	TGTGCCAGCAGCGTGGGGGGCGTCCCCTACGAGCAGTACTTC	CASSVGGVPYEQYF
TRBV12-3/TRBV12-4	many	TRBJ1-2	.	TGTGCCAGCAGGCAGGTACAGGGACCTGGCTACACCTTC	CASRQVQGPGYTF
TRBV12-3/TRBV12-4	.	TRBJ2-6	TRBD2	TGTGCCAGCAGTCAGACTAGCGGGCACTCTGGGGCCAACGTCCTGACTTTC	CASSQTSGHSGANVLTF